The 20 T cell receptor beta chains presented below share a single source sample, sequenced in a study of blood T cell repertoires in COVID-19. The assay was immunoSEQ multiplex PCR, and TCRdb's table has in-frame clones only and misses some. Of more than 65,000 clones listed, 80% are singletons. The sequenced sample consisted of peripheral blood. The source of these receptors is a man aged 60 to 75 with active or convalescent COVID-19.

This chain joins TRBV9 and TRBJ2-3, with 7 bases aligning to TRBD1. Trimming cost V 4 bases and J 3 bases; bases outside gene matches: 8. The CDR3 loop spans 15 amino acids. Looked up from germline, CDR1 is SGDLS and CDR2 is YYNGEE. CDR3 sequence reads: CASSLRQGATDTQYF. In nucleotides, the CDR3 is TGTGCCAGCAGCCTTCGACAGGGTGCGACAGATACGCAGTATTTT. Full variable domain (rest looked up from reference TRBV9 and TRBJ2-3): DSGVTQTPKHLITATGQRVTLRCSPRSGDLSVYWYQQSLDQGLQFLIQYYNGEERAKGNILERFSAQQFPDLHSELNLSSLELGDSALYFCASSLRQGATDTQYFGPGTRLTVL.

CDR3 DNA: TGTGCCAGCAGTTACTCGGGGACAGGGGGACAGCCCCAGCATTTT. It yields the protein CASSYSGTGGQPQHF. The chain is built from TRBV6-5 and TRBJ1-5, with 11 bases aligning to TRBD1. The germline CDR1 and CDR2 sequences are MNHEY and SVGAGI. The CDR3 has 15 amino acids. Germline trimming cut 0 bases from V and 7 bases from J; bases unmatched to any gene: 2.

This clone was observed once. V is TRBV5-4 and J is TRBJ2-3, with TRBD2 matching 14 bases. Trimming removed 4 bases from V and 0 bases from J; junction bases left unmatched: 7. Germline CDR1 is SGHNT and CDR2 is YYREEE (reference sequence). The CDR3 has 18 amino acids. For the CDR3, the DNA is TGTGCCAGCAGCCCCTGGACTAGCGGGGGGACTAGCACAGATACGCAGTATTTT. Translating it yields CASSPWTSGGTSTDTQYF. Filled out from reference TRBV5-4 and TRBJ2-3, the complete variable domain reads ETGVTQSPTHLIKTRGQQVTLRCSSQSGHNTVSWYQQALGQGPQFIFQYYREEENGRGNFPPRFSGLQFPNYSSELNVNALELDDSALYLCASSPWTSGGTSTDTQYFGPGTRLTVL.

This sequence joins TRBV27 and TRBJ2-1; 9 bases are shared with TRBD2. Trimming cost V 6 bases and J 7 bases; bases outside gene matches: 10. The CDR3 spans 15 residues. Germline assignment: CDR1 MNHEY and CDR2 SMNVEV (reference sequence). CDR3 bases: TGTGCCAGCAGCCGTGCCGGGCTAGCGGGAAATGAGCAGTTCTTC. It encodes CASSRAGLAGNEQFF.

This clone appeared a few times. This sequence joins TRBV5-6 and TRBJ1-6, with TRBD1 matching over 7 bases. The CDR3 loop spans 12 amino acids. After removal of 1 base from V and 12 bases from J, the junction contained 1 base not matched to a gene. The germline V gene encodes CDR1 SGHDT and CDR2 YYEEEE. CDR3 DNA sequence: TGTGCCAGCAGCTTGAACAGGGGACCCCTCCACTTT. Translating gives CASSLNRGPLHF.

J is TRBJ2-1 and V is TRBV10-3; D may be TRBD1 (6 bases). In germline, CDR1 is ENHRY, CDR2 SYGVKD. This CDR3 has 13 amino acids. Trimming pared 6 bases from V and 8 bases from J, leaving 14 bases between. The CDR3 sequence: CAIRLQGNDEQFF. The CDR3 nucleotides are TGTGCCATCAGGTTACAGGGAAACGATGAGCAGTTCTTC.

The chain uses TRBV5-1 and TRBJ1-3; 7 nucleotides line up with TRBD1. Germline CDR1 and CDR2: SGHRS and YFSETQ. This CDR3 is 15 amino acids long. The J segment lost 3 bases and the V segment lost 1 base, leaving 4 bases of the junction unmatched. CDR3 sequence: CASSLRGQSGNTIYF. The CDR3 nucleotides read TGCGCCAGCAGCTTGAGGGGGCAAAGTGGAAACACCATATATTTT.

V is TRBV6-2 or TRBV6-3 and J is TRBJ1-4; unclear D gene. V was trimmed by 5 bases and J by 7 bases, leaving 8 bases between them. From germline, CDR1 is MNHEY and CDR2 SVGEGT. The CDR3 is made up of 12 amino acids. Written as DNA, the CDR3 is TGTGCCAGCAGTCCAGCGTCTGAAAAACTGTTTTTT. This encodes CASSPASEKLFF.

DNA for the CDR3: TGTGCCAGCAGCTTGTCAGCGGGGGAGCAAGAGACCCAGTACTTC. Protein sequence: CASSLSAGEQETQYF. The rearrangement uses TRBV7-2 and TRBJ2-5; 8 bases line up with TRBD2. The CDR3 contains 15 residues. CDR1 SGHTA and CDR2 FQGNSA come from the germline V gene. J was trimmed by 2 bases and V by 3 bases; bases with no gene match: 5. The full variable domain, completed using reference TRBV7-2 and TRBJ2-5, is GAGVSQSPSNKVTEKGKDVELRCDPISGHTALYWYRQSLGQGLEFLIYFQGNSAPDKSGLPSDRFSAERTGGSVSTLTIQRTQQEDSAVYLCASSLSAGEQETQYFGPGTRLLVL.

V is TRBV3-1 (or the pseudogene TRBV3-2) and J is TRBJ1-1, with a weak D call TRBD1 (5 bases). The V gene's germline CDR1 is LGHDT and CDR2 YNNKEL (reference sequence). The CDR3 extends over 15 amino acids. V lost 0 bases and J 8 bases, leaving 16 bases between the germline ends. In DNA form, the CDR3 reads TGTGCCAGCAGCCAAGAGGCTTTTTCGGGGGGGGAAGCTTTCTTT. It is translated as CASSQEAFSGGEAFF.

This sequence joins TRBV7-2 and TRBJ1-5; the match to TRBD1 covers 11 bases. The CDR3 is made up of 16 amino acids. CDR1 is SGHTA and CDR2 is FQGNSA in the germline V gene. The trim removed 2 bases at V and 4 bases at J, leaving 4 bases unmatched. This CDR3 reads CASSLRGQGANQPQHF. The CDR3 bases are TGTGCCAGCAGCTTAAGAGGACAGGGGGCGAATCAGCCCCAGCATTTT.

V usage is TRBV20-1 and J usage is TRBJ2-1, with 9 bases identical to TRBD2. The CDR3 is 15 residues long. Trimming took 3 bases from V and 5 from J; bases not matched to a gene: 8. The germline V gene encodes CDR1 DFQATT and CDR2 SNEGSKA (reference sequence). The CDR3 loop is CSASGGGALNNEQFF. The CDR3 bases are TGCAGTGCTAGTGGCGGGGGGGCCCTCAACAATGAGCAGTTCTTC.

This chain links TRBV12-3 or TRBV12-4 with TRBJ2-5, with D hard to call. The germline V and J ends were trimmed by 5 bases and 5 bases, with 12 bases remaining between them. There are 13 residues in the CDR3. CDR3: CASSEDSRETQYF. CDR3 in DNA: TGTGCCAGCAGTGAAGATAGTCGGGAGACCCAGTACTTC.

The chain has TRBV3-1 (or the pseudogene TRBV3-2) and TRBJ1-1, with D unresolved. V dropped 0 bases and J dropped 4 bases, with 9 bases sitting between them. This CDR3 has 14 amino acids. From germline, CDR1 is LGHDT and CDR2 YNNKEL (reference sequence). The CDR3 protein is CASSQDAQITEAFF. The CDR3 DNA is TGTGCCAGCAGCCAAGATGCCCAGATCACTGAAGCTTTCTTT.

The rearrangement links TRBV6-5 to TRBJ2-1; D possibly corresponds to TRBD1 (6 bases). The V end was cut by 7 bases, the J end by 0 bases, with 13 bases between. This CDR3 region has 15 residues. Germline V gene lookup returns CDR1 MNHEY and CDR2 SVGAGI. CDR3 DNA: TGTGCCAGCATTCCAGGGGAGATCTCCTACAATGAGCAGTTCTTC. It yields the protein CASIPGEISYNEQFF.

The V and J genes are TRBV6-5 and TRBJ1-5, with D maybe TRBD1 (6 bases). Germline-derived CDR1 and CDR2 are MNHEY and SVGAGI. V lost 6 bases to trimming and J lost 5 bases, with 17 bases between them. The CDR3 is made up of 15 amino acids. The CDR3, as DNA: TGTGCCAGCAGGCGAACGGCGGGGGCGGATCAGCCCCAGCATTTT. This translates into CASRRTAGADQPQHF.

This chain connects TRBV6-5 to TRBJ2-7; a weak D match, TRBD1 (6 bases). CDR3 size: 15 residues. Germline V gene lookup returns CDR1 MNHEY and CDR2 SVGAGI. V lost 5 bases, J lost 2 bases, and 16 bases lay in between. CDR3 bases: TGTGCCAGCAGTAACATCAATTCAGGGGCCTACGAGCAGTACTTC. It is translated as CASSNINSGAYEQYF.

This clone was recorded only once. This chain uses TRBV10-3 with TRBJ1-5; tentative D call: TRBD1 (5 bases). Deletions cut 2 bases from V and 6 bases from J, with 14 bases between. CDR1 is ENHRY, CDR2 SYGVKD, per germline. The length of the CDR3 is 15 residues. The CDR3: CAISERDRGGQPQHF. The DNA for the CDR3 is TGTGCCATCAGTGAGCGTGACCGCGGGGGTCAGCCCCAGCATTTT.

The gene calls are TRBV18 and TRBJ1-1; 10 positions match TRBD1. Germline CDR1 and CDR2: KGHSH and LQKENI. The CDR3 extends over 15 amino acids. With 3 bases clipped from V and 6 bases from J, the junction kept 7 bases outside the gene matches. This CDR3 is CASSPVGTGDPEAFF. The CDR3 DNA reads as TGTGCCAGCTCACCCGTCGGGACAGGGGACCCTGAAGCTTTCTTT.

This clone has just a few counts. The V call is TRBV6-6, the J call TRBJ1-5; D remains unclear. The V and J ends lost 4 bases and 0 bases respectively, with 13 bases between them. This CDR3 is built from 16 residues. Germline CDR1 is MNHNY and CDR2 is SVGAGI (reference sequence). The CDR3 bases are TGTGCCAGCAGTTCCTTCGGTCTCCTTAGCAATCAGCCCCAGCATTTT. This sequence encodes CASSSFGLLSNQPQHF.